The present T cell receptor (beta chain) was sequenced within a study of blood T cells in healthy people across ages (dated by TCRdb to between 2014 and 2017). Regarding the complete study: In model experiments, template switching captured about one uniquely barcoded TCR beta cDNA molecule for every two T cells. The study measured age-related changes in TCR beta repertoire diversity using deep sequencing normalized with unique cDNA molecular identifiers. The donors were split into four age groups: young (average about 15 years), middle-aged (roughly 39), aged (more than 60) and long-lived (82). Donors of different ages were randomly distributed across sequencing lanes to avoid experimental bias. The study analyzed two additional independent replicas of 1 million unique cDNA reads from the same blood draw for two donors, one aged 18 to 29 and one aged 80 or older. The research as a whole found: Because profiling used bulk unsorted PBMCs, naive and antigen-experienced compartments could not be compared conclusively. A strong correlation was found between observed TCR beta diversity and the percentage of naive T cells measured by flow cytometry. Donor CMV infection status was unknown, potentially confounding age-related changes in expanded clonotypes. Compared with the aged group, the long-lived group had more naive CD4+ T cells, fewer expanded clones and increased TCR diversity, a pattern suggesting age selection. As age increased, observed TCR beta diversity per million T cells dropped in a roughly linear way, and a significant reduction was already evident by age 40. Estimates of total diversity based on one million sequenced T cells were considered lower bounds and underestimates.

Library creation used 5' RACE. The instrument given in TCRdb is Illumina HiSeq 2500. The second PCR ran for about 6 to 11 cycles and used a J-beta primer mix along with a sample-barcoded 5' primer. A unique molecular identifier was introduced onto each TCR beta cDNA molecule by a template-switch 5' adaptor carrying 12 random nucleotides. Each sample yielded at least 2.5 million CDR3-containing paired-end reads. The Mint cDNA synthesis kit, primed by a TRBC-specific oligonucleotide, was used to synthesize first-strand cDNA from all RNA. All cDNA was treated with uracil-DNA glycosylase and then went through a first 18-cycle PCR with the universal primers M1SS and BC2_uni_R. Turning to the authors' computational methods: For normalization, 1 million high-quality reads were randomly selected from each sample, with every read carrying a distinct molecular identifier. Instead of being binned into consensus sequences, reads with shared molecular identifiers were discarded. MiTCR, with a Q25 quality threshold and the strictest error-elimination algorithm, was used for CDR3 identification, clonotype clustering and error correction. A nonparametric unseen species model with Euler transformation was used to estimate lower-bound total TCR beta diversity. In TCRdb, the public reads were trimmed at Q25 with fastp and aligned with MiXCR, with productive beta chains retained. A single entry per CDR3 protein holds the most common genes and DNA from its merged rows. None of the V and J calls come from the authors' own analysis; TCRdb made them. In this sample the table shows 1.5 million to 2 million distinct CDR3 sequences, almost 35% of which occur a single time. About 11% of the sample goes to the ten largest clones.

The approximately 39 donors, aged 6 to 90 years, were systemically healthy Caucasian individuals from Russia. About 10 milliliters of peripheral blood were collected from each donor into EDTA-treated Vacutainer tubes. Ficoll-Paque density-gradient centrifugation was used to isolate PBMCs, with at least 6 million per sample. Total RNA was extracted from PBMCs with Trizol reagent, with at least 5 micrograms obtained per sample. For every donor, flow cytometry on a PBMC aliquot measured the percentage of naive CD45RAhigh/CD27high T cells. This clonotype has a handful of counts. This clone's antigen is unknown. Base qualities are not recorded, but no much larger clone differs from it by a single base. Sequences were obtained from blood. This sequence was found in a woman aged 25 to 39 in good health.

The CDR3 here reads CSARGAGGLRTPSYEQYF. The DNA sequence is given as TGCAGTGCTAGAGGCGCGGGAGGGCTTCGAACCCCGTCCTACGAGCAGTACTTC. The chain employs TRBV20-1 and TRBJ2-7; TRBD2 matches 9 bases in the middle. CDR3 length: 18 amino acids, cysteine to phenylalanine. Just CDR3 DNA is preserved here, 54 bases in frame from base 1. Unmatched junction bases come to 14, with V trimmed by 1 base and J by 1 base. CDR1 and CDR2 (DFQATT, SNEGSKA) derive from the germline V gene (reference sequence).